Each of the 25 T cell receptor beta chains below was sequenced from the same sample in a study of glioma-infiltrating T cells after dendritic cell vaccination. The data were produced by immunoSEQ multiplex PCR, yet TCRdb's version contains in-frame clones alone and is incomplete. This table has about 65,000 clones, approximately 86% appearing once. The sample's time point: after dendritic cell vaccination, including at tumor progression/relapse. The sequencing here drew on blood, taken after dendritic cell vaccination. Every receptor here comes from a human donor with glioblastoma.

The V and J genes are TRBV4-3 and TRBJ1-1; no reliable D call. Per the germline V gene, CDR1 is LGHNA and CDR2 is YSLEER. CDR3 length equals 14 residues. The V end was cut by 3 bases, the J end by 3 bases, with 11 bases between. The CDR3 here is CASSQVGSYTEAFF. In DNA form, the CDR3 reads TGCGCCAGCAGCCAGGTGGGCAGTTACACTGAAGCTTTCTTT.

This clone appeared once. V is TRBV25-1 and J is TRBJ1-2, with TRBD1 as a possible D gene (6 bases). Germline CDR1 and CDR2: MGHDK and SYGVNS. Trimming took 1 base from V and 7 from J, leaving 13 bases between them. This CDR3 contains 14 residues. CDR3 loop: CASSEWTAEIGYTF. The CDR3 DNA sequence: TGTGCCAGCAGTGAATGGACAGCCGAAATTGGCTACACCTTC.

The J gene is TRBJ1-6, the V gene TRBV9, with TRBD1 as a possible D gene (6 bases). The V end lost 7 bases, the J end lost 10 bases, and 18 bases lay between the germline ends. Germline CDR1 reads SGDLS; CDR2 reads YYNGEE. CDR3 length: 14 residues. The CDR3 region is CASGFTGTLSPLHF. The CDR3 DNA reads as TGTGCCAGCGGCTTCACCGGGACACTGTCACCCCTCCACTTT.

V gene TRBV11-2 combines with J gene TRBJ1-1, with 10 nucleotides matching TRBD1. In germline, CDR1 is SGHAT, CDR2 FQNNGV. CDR3 length: 14 amino acids. The J segment lost 5 bases and the V segment lost 3 bases, leaving 3 bases of the junction unmatched. Here the CDR3 DNA reads TGTGCCAGCAGCTTGGGGACAGGGGAGACTGAAGCTTTCTTT. Translated: CASSLGTGETEAFF.

The table lists this clone with a few counts. V and J are TRBV27 and TRBJ1-5; 7 nucleotides agree with TRBD1. V lost 5 bases, J lost 5 bases, and 6 bases stayed unmatched. Germline values: CDR1 MNHEY, CDR2 SMNVEV (reference sequence). The CDR3 spans 14 residues. The CDR3 nucleotides are TGTGCCAGCAGTACTTACAGGGGTTATCAGCCCCAGCATTTT. It is translated as CASSTYRGYQPQHF.

The J gene is TRBJ2-2, the V gene TRBV19; D remains unclear. V gave up 2 bases and J gave up 2 bases, with 3 bases separating them. CDR3 length: 13 residues. From germline, CDR1 is LNHDA and CDR2 SQIVND (reference sequence). The CDR3 DNA reads TGTGCCAGTAGTATACAAAACACCGGGGAGCTGTTTTTT. The encoded protein is CASSIQNTGELFF.

This rearrangement joins TRBV5-8 to TRBJ1-1, with D uncertain. The germline V gene encodes CDR1 SGHTS and CDR2 YDEGEE. This CDR3 is built from 14 residues. Trimming took 0 bases from V and 2 from J, leaving 8 bases between them. Here the CDR3 DNA reads TGTGCCAGCAGCTTGGGGGGAGTTAACACTGAAGCTTTCTTT. The encoded protein is CASSLGGVNTEAFF.

The chain combines TRBV19 with TRBJ1-1; D gene uncertain. Trimming cost V 2 bases and J 1 base, with 5 bases left between them. Germline assignment: CDR1 LNHDA and CDR2 SQIVND (reference sequence). This CDR3 spans 13 amino acids. CDR3 in DNA: TGTGCCAGTAGTATAAGACAGAACACTGAAGCTTTCTTT. It is translated as CASSIRQNTEAFF.

The chain carries TRBV5-1 and TRBJ2-7; 14 bases align to TRBD2. The V segment lost 4 bases and the J segment 7 bases; nucleotides outside the gene matches: 7. Germline V CDR1 and CDR2: SGHRS, YFSETQ. The CDR3 contains 15 residues. The CDR3 DNA is TGCGCCAGCAGCGTCAGACTAGCGGGAGGGCAAGAGCAGTACTTC. Translating gives CASSVRLAGGQEQYF.

This clone showed up just a few times. V gene TRBV10-3 combines with J gene TRBJ1-4; D might be TRBD1 (5 bases). The CDR3 is made up of 14 amino acids. CDR1 is ENHRY and CDR2 is SYGVKD in the germline V gene. V was clipped by 6 bases and J by 8 bases, with 16 bases between them. The CDR3 sequence is CAIRATAEGEKLFF. The CDR3 DNA follows: TGTGCCATCAGAGCGACAGCCGAAGGGGAAAAACTGTTTTTT.

This chain uses TRBV7-2 with TRBJ1-2; possibly TRBD1 for D (6 bases). The V end was cut by 4 bases, the J end by 2 bases, with 17 bases between. Germline CDR1 reads SGHTA; CDR2 reads FQGNSA. The CDR3 extends over 16 amino acids. DNA for the CDR3: TGTGCCAGCAGCTCACCACTCCGAACAGGGAACTATGGCTACACCTTC. Amino acids: CASSSPLRTGNYGYTF.

The V gene is TRBV29-1, the J gene TRBJ2-1; perhaps TRBD1 as D (5 bases). The CDR3 extends over 11 amino acids. CDR1 and CDR2 (germline): SQVTM, ANQGSEA. Trimming removed 4 bases from V and 9 bases from J, with 10 bases in between. The CDR3 nucleotides are TGCAGCGTTGGGCAGGGTGGTGAGCAGTTCTTC. The encoded protein is CSVGQGGEQFF.

The CDR3 loop reads CASSLGRDEFF. CDR3 sequence (DNA): TGTGCCAGCAGCTTAGGGAGGGACGAGTTCTTC. V and J are TRBV6-5 and TRBJ2-1; 7 bases agree with TRBD2. This CDR3 contains 11 residues. V was clipped by 6 bases and J by 14 bases; unmatched bases: 7. Germline V lookup: CDR1 MNHEY, CDR2 SVGAGI.

The rearrangement links TRBV6-6 to TRBJ1-1, with a possible D match to TRBD1 (6 bases). This CDR3 comprises 14 residues. Per germline, CDR1 MNHNY and CDR2 SVGAGI (reference sequence). With 6 bases removed from V and 1 base from J, the gap between germline ends came to 12 bases. The CDR3, as DNA: TGTGCCAGCAGGGAAGACAGGTGGAACACTGAAGCTTTCTTT. Its protein is CASREDRWNTEAFF.

The J gene is TRBJ2-4, the V gene TRBV11-2; 7 positions match TRBD1. J lost 5 bases, V lost 5 bases, and 6 bases had no gene match. This CDR3 is 14 amino acids long. Germline V gives CDR1 SGHAT, CDR2 FQNNGV. CDR3 amino acids: CASSRTGVENIQYF. CDR3 DNA: TGTGCCAGCAGCCGTACAGGGGTGGAAAACATTCAGTACTTC.

The chain combines TRBV7-7 with TRBJ2-7, with D possibly matching TRBD2 (6 bases). Germline assignment: CDR1 SSHAT and CDR2 FNYEAQ (reference sequence). V dropped 5 bases and J dropped 6 bases, with 17 bases sitting between them. The CDR3 has 14 residues. The CDR3 nucleotides are TGTGCCAGCAGCCCAACCGGGGGACCGGGCGAGCAGTACTTC. Translating gives CASSPTGGPGEQYF.

The DNA of the CDR3 is TGTGCCATCAGTGAGTCGACGTCGTGGAGTTCCGGCTACACCTTC. Translating gives CAISESTSWSSGYTF. J is TRBJ1-2 and V is TRBV10-3, with no clear D. Germline CDR1 and CDR2: ENHRY and SYGVKD. The CDR3 is made up of 15 amino acids. Trimming pared 0 bases from V and 8 bases from J, leaving 16 bases between.

The genes are TRBV15 and TRBJ2-7; TRBD1 is a possible D gene (5 bases). In germline, CDR1 is LNHNV, CDR2 YYDKDF (reference sequence). Trimming pared 2 bases from V and 0 bases from J, leaving 8 bases between. CDR3 length: 14 amino acids. The CDR3 loop reads CATSRQGNSYEQYF. CDR3 nucleotides: TGTGCCACCAGCAGACAGGGCAACTCCTACGAGCAGTACTTC.

The V call is TRBV11-2, the J call TRBJ2-1; possible D gene TRBD2, 6 bases. V was trimmed by 2 bases and J by 6 bases, leaving 17 bases between them. The CDR3 length is 16 residues. Germline assignment: CDR1 SGHAT and CDR2 FQNNGV. The CDR3 bases are TGTGCCAGCAGCTTATTAGGAGGGCGATCTCCCAATGAGCAGTTCTTC. Translated: CASSLLGGRSPNEQFF.

This sequence joins TRBV5-1 and TRBJ2-1; TRBD1 matches 9 bases. Germline CDR1 is SGHRS and CDR2 is YFSETQ. Trimming cost V 5 bases and J 8 bases; bases outside gene matches: 14. This CDR3 is built from 16 residues. In DNA form, the CDR3 reads TGCGCCAGCAGGGCCGGACGGGACAGGGTTTCGTATGAGCAGTTCTTC. Its translation is CASRAGRDRVSYEQFF.

This clone is a singleton in its sample. One end of the junction varies from germline; a read error may be responsible. The V and J genes are TRBV4-2 and TRBJ2-5, with a possible D match to TRBD2 (5 bases). CDR1 and CDR2 (germline): LGHNA, YNFKEQ. The CDR3 has 15 amino acids. The CDR3 DNA follows: TGTGCCAGCAGACAAGCAACTAGGACGCAAGAGACCCAGTACTTC. It encodes CASRQATRTQETQYF.

The chain has TRBV18 and TRBJ1-2, with TRBD1 matching over 9 bases. This CDR3 is built from 15 residues. Trimming at V came to 2 bases and at J to 2 bases, leaving 3 bases not matched to a gene. The germline CDR1 and CDR2 sequences are KGHSH and LQKENI. The CDR3 bases are TGTGCCAGCTCACCAGGAGGACAGGGGAACTATGGCTACACCTTC. Translation: CASSPGGQGNYGYTF.

The chain recombines TRBV30 with TRBJ1-3; the D is unclear. V was pared by 1 base and J by 1 base, with 11 bases between. This CDR3 is built from 15 residues. The germline CDR1 and CDR2 sequences are GTSNPN and SVGIG (reference sequence). The CDR3 loop is CAWSGIPLSGNTIYF. CDR3 nucleotide sequence: TGTGCCTGGAGTGGTATTCCCTTATCTGGAAACACCATATATTTT.

This clone was detected a few times. The V gene is TRBV5-1, the J gene TRBJ1-1; D not resolved. Germline V gene lookup returns CDR1 SGHRS and CDR2 YFSETQ. The CDR3 is 13 residues long. V was clipped by 2 bases and J by 3 bases, with 8 bases between them. CDR3 sequence (DNA): TGCGCCAGCAGCTTAAGAACGGACACTGAAGCTTTCTTT. It translates to CASSLRTDTEAFF. The full variable domain, in which reference TRBV5-1 and TRBJ1-1 provide the parts outside the CDR3, is KAGVTQTPRYLIKTRGQQVTLSCSPISGHRSVSWYQQTPGQGLQFLFEYFSETQRNKGNFPGRFSGRQFSNSRSEMNVSTLELGDSALYLCASSLRTDTEAFFGQGTRLTVV.

The chain links TRBV7-3 to TRBJ1-2, with a tentative D call TRBD1 (5 bases). V was pared by 2 bases and J by 14 bases, with 18 bases between. Germline lookup yields CDR1 SGHTA and CDR2 FQGTGA. The CDR3 sequence is 13 residues long. CDR3: CASSLAPLQGRTF. CDR3 nucleotide sequence: TGTGCCAGCAGCTTAGCCCCCCTTCAGGGTAGGACCTTC.